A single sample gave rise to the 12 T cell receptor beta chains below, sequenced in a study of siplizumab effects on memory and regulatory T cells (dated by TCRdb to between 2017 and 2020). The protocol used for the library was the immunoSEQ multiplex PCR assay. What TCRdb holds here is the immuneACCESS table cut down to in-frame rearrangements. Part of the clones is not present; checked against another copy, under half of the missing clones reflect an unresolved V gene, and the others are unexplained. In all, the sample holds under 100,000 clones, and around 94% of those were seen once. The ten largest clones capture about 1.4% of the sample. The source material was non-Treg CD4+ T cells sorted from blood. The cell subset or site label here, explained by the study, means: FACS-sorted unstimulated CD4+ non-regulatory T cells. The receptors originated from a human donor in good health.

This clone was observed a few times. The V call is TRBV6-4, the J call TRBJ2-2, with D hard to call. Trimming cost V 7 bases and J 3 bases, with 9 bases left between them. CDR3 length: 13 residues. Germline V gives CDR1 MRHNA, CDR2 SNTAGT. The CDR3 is CASKAAYTGELFF. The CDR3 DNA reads TGTGCCAGCAAGGCAGCGTACACCGGGGAGCTGTTTTTT.

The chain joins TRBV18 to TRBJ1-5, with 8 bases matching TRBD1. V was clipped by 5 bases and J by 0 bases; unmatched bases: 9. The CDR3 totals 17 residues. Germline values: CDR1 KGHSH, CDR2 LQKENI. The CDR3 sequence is CASSKDRDAFSNQPQHF. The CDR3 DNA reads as TGTGCCAGCTCAAAGGACAGGGACGCTTTTAGCAATCAGCCCCAGCATTTT.

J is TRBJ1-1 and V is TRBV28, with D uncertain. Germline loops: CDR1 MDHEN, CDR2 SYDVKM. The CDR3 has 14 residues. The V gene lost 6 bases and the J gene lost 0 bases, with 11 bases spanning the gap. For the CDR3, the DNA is TGTGCCAGCAGGCCCAGGCAGATGAACACTGAAGCTTTCTTT. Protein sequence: CASRPRQMNTEAFF.

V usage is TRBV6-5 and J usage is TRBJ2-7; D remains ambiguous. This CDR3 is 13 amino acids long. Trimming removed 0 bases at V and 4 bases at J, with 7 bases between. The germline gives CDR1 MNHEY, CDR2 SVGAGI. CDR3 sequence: CASSYSGRYEQYF. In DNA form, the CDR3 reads TGTGCCAGCAGTTACTCCGGACGGTACGAGCAGTACTTC.

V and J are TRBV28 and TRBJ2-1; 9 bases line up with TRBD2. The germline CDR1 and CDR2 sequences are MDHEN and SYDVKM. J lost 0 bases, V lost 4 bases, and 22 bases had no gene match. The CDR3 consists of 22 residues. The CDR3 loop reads CASSSPSGTSTWPRSSYNEQFF. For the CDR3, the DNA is TGTGCCAGCAGTTCTCCGTCGGGGACTAGCACTTGGCCCAGGAGCTCCTACAATGAGCAGTTCTTC.

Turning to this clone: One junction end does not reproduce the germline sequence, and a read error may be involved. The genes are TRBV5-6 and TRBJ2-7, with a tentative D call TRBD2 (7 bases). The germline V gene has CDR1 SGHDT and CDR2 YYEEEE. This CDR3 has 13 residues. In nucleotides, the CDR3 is TGTACCAGCAGCTTGTTCGGGGGGCAAGAGCAGTACTTC. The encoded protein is CTSSLFGGQEQYF.

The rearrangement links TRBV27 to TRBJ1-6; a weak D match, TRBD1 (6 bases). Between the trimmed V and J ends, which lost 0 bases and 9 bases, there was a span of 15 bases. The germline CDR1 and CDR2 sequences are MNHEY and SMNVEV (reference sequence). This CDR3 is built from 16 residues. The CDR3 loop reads CASSLSGKTGASPLHF. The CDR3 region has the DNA TGTGCCAGCAGTTTATCGGGGAAAACGGGGGCTTCACCCCTCCACTTT.

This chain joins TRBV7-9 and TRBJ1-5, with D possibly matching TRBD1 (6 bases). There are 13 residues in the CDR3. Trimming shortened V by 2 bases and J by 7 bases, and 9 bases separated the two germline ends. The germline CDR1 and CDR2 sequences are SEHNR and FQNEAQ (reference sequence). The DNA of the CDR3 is TGTGCCAGCAGCTTAACAGGGATACAGCCCCAGCATTTT. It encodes CASSLTGIQPQHF.

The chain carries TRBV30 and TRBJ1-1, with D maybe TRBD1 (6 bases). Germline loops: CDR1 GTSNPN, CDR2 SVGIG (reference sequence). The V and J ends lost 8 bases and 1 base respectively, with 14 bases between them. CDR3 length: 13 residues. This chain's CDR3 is CARKEGENTEAFF. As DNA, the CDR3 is TGTGCCCGAAAGGAGGGGGAGAACACTGAAGCTTTCTTT.

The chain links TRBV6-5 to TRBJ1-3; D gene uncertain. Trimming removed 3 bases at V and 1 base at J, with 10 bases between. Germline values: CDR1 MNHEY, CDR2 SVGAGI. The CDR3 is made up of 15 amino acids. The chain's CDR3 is CASSYRSVSGNTIYF. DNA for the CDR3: TGTGCCAGCAGTTATAGGTCGGTGTCTGGAAACACCATATATTTT.

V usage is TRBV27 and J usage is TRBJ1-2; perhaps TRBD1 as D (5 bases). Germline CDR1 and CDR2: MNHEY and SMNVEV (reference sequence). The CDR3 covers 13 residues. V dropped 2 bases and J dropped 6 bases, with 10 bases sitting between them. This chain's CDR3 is CASSLGGFDGYTF. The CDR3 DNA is TGTGCCAGCAGTTTAGGGGGGTTCGATGGCTACACCTTC.

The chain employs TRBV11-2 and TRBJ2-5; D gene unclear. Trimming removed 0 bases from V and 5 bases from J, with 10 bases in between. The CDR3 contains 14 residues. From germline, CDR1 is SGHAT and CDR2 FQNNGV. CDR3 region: CASSLEIFRETQYF. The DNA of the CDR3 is TGTGCCAGCAGCTTAGAGATATTCCGGGAGACCCAGTACTTC.